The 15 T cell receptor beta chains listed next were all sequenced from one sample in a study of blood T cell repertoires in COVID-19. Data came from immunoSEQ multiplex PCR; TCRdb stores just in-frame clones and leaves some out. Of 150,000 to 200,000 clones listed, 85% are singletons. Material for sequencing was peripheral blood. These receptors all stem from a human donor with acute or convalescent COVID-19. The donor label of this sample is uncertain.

The CDR3 region is CASSLNQGRVNTEAFF. CDR3 nucleotides: TGTGCCAGCAGCTTAAACCAGGGGAGAGTGAACACTGAAGCTTTCTTT. This chain connects TRBV7-6 to TRBJ1-1; TRBD1 is a possible D gene (6 bases). Germline CDR1 SGHVS, CDR2 FNYEAQ. The V and J ends lost 2 bases and 0 bases respectively, with 13 bases between them. CDR3 length: 16 amino acids.

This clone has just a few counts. The CDR3 DNA is TGTGCCTGGGGCAGACAGGGAGGAGAGACCCAGTACTTC. Encoded protein: CAWGRQGGETQYF. This sequence joins TRBV30 and TRBJ2-5, with a tentative D call TRBD1 (7 bases). Trimming left V 5 bases short and J 4 bases short, with 14 bases between. This CDR3 contains 13 residues. Germline-derived CDR1 and CDR2 are GTSNPN and SVGIG (reference sequence).

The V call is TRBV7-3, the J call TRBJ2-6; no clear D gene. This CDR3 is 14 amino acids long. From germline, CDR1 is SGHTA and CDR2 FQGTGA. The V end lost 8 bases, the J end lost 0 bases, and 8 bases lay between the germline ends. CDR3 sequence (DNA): TGTGCCAGCGGCCCTCGCTCTGGGGCCAACGTCCTGACTTTC. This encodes CASGPRSGANVLTF.

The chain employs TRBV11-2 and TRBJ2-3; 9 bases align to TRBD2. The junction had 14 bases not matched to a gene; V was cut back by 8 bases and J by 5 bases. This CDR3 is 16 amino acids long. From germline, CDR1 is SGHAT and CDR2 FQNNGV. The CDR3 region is CASRPGRGGEKDTQYF. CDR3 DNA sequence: TGTGCCAGCCGACCAGGCCGCGGGGGGGAAAAAGATACGCAGTATTTT.

The CDR3 loop is CAISGSGTGPVSGNTIYF. DNA for the CDR3: TGTGCCATCAGTGGCTCCGGGACAGGGCCTGTCTCTGGAAACACCATATATTTT. The chain joins TRBV10-3 to TRBJ1-3, with 9 bases aligning to TRBD1. With 4 bases clipped from V and 0 bases from J, the junction kept 10 bases outside the gene matches. Germline V gives CDR1 ENHRY, CDR2 SYGVKD. The CDR3 consists of 18 residues.

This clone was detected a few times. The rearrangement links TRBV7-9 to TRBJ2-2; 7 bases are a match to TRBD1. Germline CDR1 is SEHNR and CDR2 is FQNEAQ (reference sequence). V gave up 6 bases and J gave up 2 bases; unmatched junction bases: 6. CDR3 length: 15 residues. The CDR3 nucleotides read TGTGCCAGCAGGTCAGGGGGATTCAACACCGGGGAGCTGTTTTTT. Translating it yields CASRSGGFNTGELFF.

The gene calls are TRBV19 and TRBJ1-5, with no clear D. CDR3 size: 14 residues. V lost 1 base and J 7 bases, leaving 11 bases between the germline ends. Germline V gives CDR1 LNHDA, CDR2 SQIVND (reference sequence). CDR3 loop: CASSIGAGGQPQHF. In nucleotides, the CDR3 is TGTGCCAGTAGTATAGGTGCGGGCGGGCAGCCCCAGCATTTT.

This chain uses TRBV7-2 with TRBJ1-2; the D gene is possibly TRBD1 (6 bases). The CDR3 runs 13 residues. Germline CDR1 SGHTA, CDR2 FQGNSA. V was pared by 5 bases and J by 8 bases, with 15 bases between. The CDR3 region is CASSAQGFDGYTF. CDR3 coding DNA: TGTGCCAGCAGCGCACAGGGATTCGACGGCTACACCTTC.

The CDR3 loop is CASSQRLAGGDHRKETQYF. Here the CDR3 DNA reads TGTGCCAGCAGCCAAAGGCTAGCGGGGGGGGACCATAGGAAAGAGACCCAGTACTTC. The chain uses TRBV3-1 (or the pseudogene TRBV3-2) and TRBJ2-5; TRBD2 matches at 12 bases. The CDR3 contains 19 residues. The germline gives CDR1 LGHDT, CDR2 YNNKEL (reference sequence). V shed 2 bases and J 3 bases; nucleotides not matched to a gene: 13.

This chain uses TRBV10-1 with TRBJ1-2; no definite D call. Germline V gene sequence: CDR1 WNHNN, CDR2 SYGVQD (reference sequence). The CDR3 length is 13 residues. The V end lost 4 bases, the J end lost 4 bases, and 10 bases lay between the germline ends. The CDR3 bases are TGCGCCAGCAGTGGGTACGGGAGCTATGGCTACACCTTC. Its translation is CASSGYGSYGYTF.

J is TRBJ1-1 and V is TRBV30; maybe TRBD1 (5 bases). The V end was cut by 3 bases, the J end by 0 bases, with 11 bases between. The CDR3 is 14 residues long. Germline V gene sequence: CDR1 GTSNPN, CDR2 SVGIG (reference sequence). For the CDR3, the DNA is TGTGCCTGGAGCCCAGACAGAATGAACACTGAAGCTTTCTTT. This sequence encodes CAWSPDRMNTEAFF.

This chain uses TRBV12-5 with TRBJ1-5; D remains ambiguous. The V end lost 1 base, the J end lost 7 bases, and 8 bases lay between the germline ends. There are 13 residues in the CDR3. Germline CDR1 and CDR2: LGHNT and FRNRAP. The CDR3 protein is CASGLGPRQPQHF. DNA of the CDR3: TGTGCTAGTGGTTTGGGGCCCAGGCAGCCCCAGCATTTT.

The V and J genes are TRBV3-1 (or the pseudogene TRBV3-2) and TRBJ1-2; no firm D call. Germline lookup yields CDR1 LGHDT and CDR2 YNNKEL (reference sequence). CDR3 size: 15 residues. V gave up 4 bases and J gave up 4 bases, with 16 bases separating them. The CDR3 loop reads CASSPAGINSYGYTF. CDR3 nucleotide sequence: TGTGCCAGCAGCCCCGCCGGGATCAACAGCTATGGCTACACCTTC.

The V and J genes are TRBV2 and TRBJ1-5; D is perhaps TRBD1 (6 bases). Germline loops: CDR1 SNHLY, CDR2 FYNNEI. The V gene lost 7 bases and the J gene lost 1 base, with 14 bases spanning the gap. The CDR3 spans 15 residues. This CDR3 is CASKLQGRSNQPQHF. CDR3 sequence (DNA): TGTGCCAGCAAATTACAGGGCCGAAGCAATCAGCCCCAGCATTTT. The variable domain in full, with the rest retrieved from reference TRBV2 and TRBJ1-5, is EPEVTQTPSHQVTQMGQEVILRCVPISNHLYFYWYRQILGQKVEFLVSFYNNEISEKSEIFDDQFSVERPDGSNFTLKIRSTKLEDSAMYFCASKLQGRSNQPQHFGDGTRLSIL.

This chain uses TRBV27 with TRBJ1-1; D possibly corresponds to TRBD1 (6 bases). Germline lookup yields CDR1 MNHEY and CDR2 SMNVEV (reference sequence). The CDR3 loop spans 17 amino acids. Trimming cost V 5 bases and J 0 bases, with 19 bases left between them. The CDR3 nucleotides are TGTGCCAGCAGTCCGACAGGCGGCCGTTTCATGAACACTGAAGCTTTCTTT. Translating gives CASSPTGGRFMNTEAFF.